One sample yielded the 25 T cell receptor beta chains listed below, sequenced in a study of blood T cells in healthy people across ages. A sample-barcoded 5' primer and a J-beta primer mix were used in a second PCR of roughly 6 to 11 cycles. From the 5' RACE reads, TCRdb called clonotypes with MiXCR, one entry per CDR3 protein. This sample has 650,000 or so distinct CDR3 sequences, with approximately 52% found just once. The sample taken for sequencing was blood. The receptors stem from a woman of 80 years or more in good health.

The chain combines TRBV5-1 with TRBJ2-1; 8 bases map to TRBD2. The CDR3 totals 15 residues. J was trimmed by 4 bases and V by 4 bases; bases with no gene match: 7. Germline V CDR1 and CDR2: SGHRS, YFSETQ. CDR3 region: CASSPQLAAYNEQFF. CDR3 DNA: TGCGCCAGCAGCCCCCAACTAGCGGCATACAATGAGCAGTTCTTC.

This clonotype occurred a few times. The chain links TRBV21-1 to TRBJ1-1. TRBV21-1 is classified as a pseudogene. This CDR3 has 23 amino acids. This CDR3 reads CASSKKGGGSNLGPGGMNTEAFF. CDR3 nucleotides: TGTGCCAGCAGCAAAAAAGGTGGAGGGTCCAACTTGGGACCTGGGGGCATGAACACTGAAGCTTTCTTT.

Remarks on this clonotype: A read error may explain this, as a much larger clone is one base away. The CDR3 reads CSSKELDSGLETQYF. The CDR3, as DNA: TGCTCCAGCAAGGAATTGGACTCCGGTTTGGAGACCCAGTACTTC. The chain recombines TRBV5-1 with TRBJ2-5, with D possibly matching TRBD2 (5 bases). The germline gives CDR1 SGHRS, CDR2 YFSETQ. The CDR3 is 15 residues long.

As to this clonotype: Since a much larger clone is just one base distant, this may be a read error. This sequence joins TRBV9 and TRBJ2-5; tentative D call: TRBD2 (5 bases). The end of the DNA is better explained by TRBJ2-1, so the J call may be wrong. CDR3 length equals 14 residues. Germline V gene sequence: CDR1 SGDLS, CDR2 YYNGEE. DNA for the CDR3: TGTGCCAGCAGCGTAGCGGGATACCAAGAGACCCAGTTCTTC. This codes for CASSVAGYQETQFF.

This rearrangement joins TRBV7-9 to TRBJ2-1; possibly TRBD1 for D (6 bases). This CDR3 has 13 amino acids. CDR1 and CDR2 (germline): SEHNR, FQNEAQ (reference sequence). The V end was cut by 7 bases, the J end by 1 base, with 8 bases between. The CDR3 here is CASIRGSYNEQFF. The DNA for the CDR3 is TGTGCCAGCATCAGGGGATCCTACAATGAGCAGTTCTTC.

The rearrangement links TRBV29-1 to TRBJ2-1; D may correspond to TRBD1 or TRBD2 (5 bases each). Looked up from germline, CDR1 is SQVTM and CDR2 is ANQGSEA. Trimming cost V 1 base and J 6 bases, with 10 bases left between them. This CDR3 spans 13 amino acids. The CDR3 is CSVEVGDRNEQFF. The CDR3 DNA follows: TGCAGCGTTGAAGTTGGGGACCGCAATGAGCAGTTCTTC.

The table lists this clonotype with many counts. The chain's CDR3 is CASSLRTGSSYNEQFF. The CDR3 bases are TGTGCCAGCAGCTTAAGGACTGGAAGCTCCTACAATGAGCAGTTCTTC. The V gene is TRBV7-2, the J gene TRBJ2-1, with D possibly being TRBD2 (5 bases). V lost 2 bases to trimming and J lost 0 bases, with 11 bases between them. CDR3 size: 16 residues. CDR1 and CDR2 (germline): SGHTA, FQGNSA.

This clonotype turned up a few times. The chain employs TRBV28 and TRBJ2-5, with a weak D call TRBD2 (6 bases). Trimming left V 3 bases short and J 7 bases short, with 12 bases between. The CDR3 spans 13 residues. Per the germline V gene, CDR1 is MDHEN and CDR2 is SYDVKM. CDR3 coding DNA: TGTGCCAGCAGTTTGGGGGACTCAGGGACCCAGTACTTC. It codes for CASSLGDSGTQYF.

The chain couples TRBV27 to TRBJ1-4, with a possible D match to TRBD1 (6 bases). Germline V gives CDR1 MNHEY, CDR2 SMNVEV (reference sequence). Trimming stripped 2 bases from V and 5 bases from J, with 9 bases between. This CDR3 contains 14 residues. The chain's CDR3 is CASSLLTGNEKLFF. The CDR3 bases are TGTGCCAGCAGTTTACTAACAGGGAATGAAAAACTGTTTTTT.

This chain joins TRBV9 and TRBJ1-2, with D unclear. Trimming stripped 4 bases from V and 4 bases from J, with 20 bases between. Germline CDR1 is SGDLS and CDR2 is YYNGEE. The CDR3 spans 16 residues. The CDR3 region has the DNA TGTGCCAGCAGCTCTCGAAACTTGGGCGCAGGCTATGGCTACACCTTC. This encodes CASSSRNLGAGYGYTF.

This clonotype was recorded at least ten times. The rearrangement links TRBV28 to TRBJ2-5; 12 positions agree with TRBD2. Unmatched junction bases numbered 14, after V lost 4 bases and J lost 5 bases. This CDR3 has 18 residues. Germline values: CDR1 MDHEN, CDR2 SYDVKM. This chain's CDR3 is CASSSPGLAGIRGETQYF. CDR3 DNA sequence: TGTGCCAGCAGTTCGCCGGGACTAGCGGGTATCCGGGGGGAGACCCAGTACTTC.

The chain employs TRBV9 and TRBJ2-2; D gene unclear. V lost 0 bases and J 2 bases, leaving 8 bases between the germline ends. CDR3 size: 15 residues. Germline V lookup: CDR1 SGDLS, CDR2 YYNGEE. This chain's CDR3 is CASSVAVGNTGELFF. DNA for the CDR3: TGTGCCAGCAGCGTAGCAGTGGGCAACACCGGGGAGCTGTTTTTT. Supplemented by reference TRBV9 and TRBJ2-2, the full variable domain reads DSGVTQTPKHLITATGQRVTLRCSPRSGDLSVYWYQQSLDQGLQFLIQYYNGEERAKGNILERFSAQQFPDLHSELNLSSLELGDSALYFCASSVAVGNTGELFFGEGSRLTVL.

The CDR3 nucleotides are TGCAGTGCTAGAGCTAGCTACGTGGAGACCCAGTACTTC. Its protein product is CSARASYVETQYF. The J gene is TRBJ2-5, the V gene TRBV20-1; maybe TRBD2 (5 bases). Germline V lookup: CDR1 DFQATT, CDR2 SNEGSKA (reference sequence). This CDR3 has 13 amino acids. Trimming took off 1 base at V and 5 bases at J, with 11 bases between the two ends.

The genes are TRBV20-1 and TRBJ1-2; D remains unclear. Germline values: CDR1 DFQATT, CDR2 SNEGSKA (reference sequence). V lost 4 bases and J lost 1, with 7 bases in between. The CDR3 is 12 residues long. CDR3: CSATGINYGYTF. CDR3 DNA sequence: TGCAGTGCTACCGGGATTAACTATGGCTACACCTTC.

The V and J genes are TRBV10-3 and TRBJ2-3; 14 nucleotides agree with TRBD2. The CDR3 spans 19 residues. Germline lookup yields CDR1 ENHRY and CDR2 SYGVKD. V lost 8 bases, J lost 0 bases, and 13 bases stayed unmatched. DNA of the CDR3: TGTGCCATCCACACCGGGACTAGCGGGAGAGACGTTAGCACAGATACGCAGTATTTT. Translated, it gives CAIHTGTSGRDVSTDTQYF.

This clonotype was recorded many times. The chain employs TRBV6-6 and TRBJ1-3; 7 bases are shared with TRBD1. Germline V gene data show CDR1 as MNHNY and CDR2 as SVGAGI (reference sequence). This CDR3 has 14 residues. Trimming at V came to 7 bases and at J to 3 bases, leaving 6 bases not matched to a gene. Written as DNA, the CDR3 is TGTGCCAGCACCAAGGGACAGTTTGGAAACACCATATATTTT. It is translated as CASTKGQFGNTIYF.

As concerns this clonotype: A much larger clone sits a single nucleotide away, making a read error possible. The CDR3 DNA reads TGTGCCAGCACCTACTCCCAGGACCGCTACGAGCAGTACTTC. It yields the protein CASTYSQDRYEQYF. The genes are TRBV12-3 or TRBV12-4 and TRBJ2-7; D remains unclear. The V gene lost 7 bases and the J gene lost 3 bases, with 16 bases spanning the gap. The length of the CDR3 is 14 residues.

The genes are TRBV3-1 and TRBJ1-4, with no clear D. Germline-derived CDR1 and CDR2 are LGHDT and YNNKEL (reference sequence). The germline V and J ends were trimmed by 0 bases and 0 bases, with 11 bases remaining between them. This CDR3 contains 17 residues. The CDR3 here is CASSQDVLGSTNEKLFF. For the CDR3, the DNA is TGTGCCAGCAGCCAAGATGTATTAGGATCAACTAATGAAAAACTGTTTTTT.

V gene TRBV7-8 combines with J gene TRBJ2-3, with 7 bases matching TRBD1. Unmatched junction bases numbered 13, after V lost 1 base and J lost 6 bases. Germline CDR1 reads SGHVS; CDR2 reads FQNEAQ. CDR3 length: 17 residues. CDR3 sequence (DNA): TGTGCCAGCAGCTTAGAACCGAGGGGGCTAGTATTGGATACGCAGTATTTT. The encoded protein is CASSLEPRGLVLDTQYF.

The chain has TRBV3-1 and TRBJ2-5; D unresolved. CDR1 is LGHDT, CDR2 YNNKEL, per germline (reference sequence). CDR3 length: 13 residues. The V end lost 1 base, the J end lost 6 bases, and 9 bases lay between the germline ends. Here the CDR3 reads CASSQVPAQTQYF. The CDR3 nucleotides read TGTGCCAGCAGCCAAGTTCCGGCGCAGACCCAGTACTTC.

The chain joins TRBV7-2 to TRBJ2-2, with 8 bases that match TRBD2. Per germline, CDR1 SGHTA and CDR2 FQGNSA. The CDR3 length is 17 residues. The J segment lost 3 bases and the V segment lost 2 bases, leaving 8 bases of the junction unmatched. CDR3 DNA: TGTGCCAGCAGCTTACGGCGAGCGGGGGATTACACCGGGGAGCTGTTTTTT. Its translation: CASSLRRAGDYTGELFF.

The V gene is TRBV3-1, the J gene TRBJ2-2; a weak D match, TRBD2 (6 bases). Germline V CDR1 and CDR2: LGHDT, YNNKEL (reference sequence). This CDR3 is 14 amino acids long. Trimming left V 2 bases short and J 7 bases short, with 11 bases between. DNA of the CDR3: TGTGCCAGCAGCCAAATGAGACTAGTCGGGGAGCTGTTTTTT. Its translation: CASSQMRLVGELFF.

The DNA for the CDR3 is TGTGCCAGCAGTTTTCTAGAAGGGAAATACAATGAGCAGTTCTTC. Translated, it gives CASSFLEGKYNEQFF. The gene calls are TRBV28 and TRBJ2-1; no clear D gene. The CDR3 has 15 residues. The V and J ends lost 3 bases and 4 bases respectively, with 13 bases between them. Per the germline V gene, CDR1 is MDHEN and CDR2 is SYDVKM. The entire variable domain, with the rest obtained from reference TRBV28 and TRBJ2-1, is as follows: DVKVTQSSRYLVKRTGEKVFLECVQDMDHENMFWYRQDPGLGLRLIYFSYDVKMKEKGDIPEGYSVSREKKERFSLILESASTNQTSMYLCASSFLEGKYNEQFFGPGTRLTVL.

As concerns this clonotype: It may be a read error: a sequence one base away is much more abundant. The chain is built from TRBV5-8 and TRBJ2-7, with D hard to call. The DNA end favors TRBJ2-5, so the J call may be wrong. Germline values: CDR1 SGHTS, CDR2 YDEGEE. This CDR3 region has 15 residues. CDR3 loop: CASSLASTMGETQYF. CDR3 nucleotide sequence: TGTGCCAGCAGCTTGGCGAGTACAATGGGGGAGACCCAGTACTTC.

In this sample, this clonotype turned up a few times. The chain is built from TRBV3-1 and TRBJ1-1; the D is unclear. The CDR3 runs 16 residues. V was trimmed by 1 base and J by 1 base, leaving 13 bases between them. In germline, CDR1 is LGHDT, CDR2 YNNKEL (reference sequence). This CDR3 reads CASSQGGGRGNTEAFF. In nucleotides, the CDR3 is TGTGCCAGCAGCCAAGGAGGAGGCCGAGGGAACACTGAAGCTTTCTTT.